The 22 T cell receptor beta chains below were found in one sample sequenced in a study of metastatic and nonmetastatic thyroid tumors. TCRdb re-called the PCR reads through MiXCR. The table lists over 45,000 clones, about 20% of them singletons. Every patient underwent thyroid surgery untreated. Sequencing was done on a sample of blood. All receptors derive from a male donor with papillary thyroid cancer or a benign thyroid nodule (not recorded which). Some clones in this sample may be carry-over from other donors' samples.

This clone was counted a few times. Germline and junction disagree at one end, which may indicate a read error. The chain links TRBV6-1 to TRBJ2-7; 9 bases align to TRBD1. CDR3 size: 15 residues. Germline V gives CDR1 MNHNS, CDR2 SASEGT. CDR3 DNA sequence: TGTGTCAGCAGTGGCCAGACAGGGGGCTCCTACGAGCAGTACTTC. Translating gives CVSSGQTGGSYEQYF.

This clone was found many times. This chain joins TRBV6-4 and TRBJ2-3; perhaps TRBD2 as D (6 bases). V lost 4 bases and J 4 bases, leaving 12 bases between the germline ends. The germline gives CDR1 MRHNA, CDR2 SNTAGT. The CDR3 spans 14 residues. CDR3 coding DNA: TGTGCCAGCAGTGCGGAGGGAGAGGCAGATACGCAGTATTTT. This translates into CASSAEGEADTQYF.

This clone was counted ten times or more. CDR3 in amino acids: CASSLEGRGDWNEQFF. The DNA for the CDR3 is TGCGCCAGCAGCTTGGAAGGGCGGGGGGACTGGAATGAGCAGTTCTTC. V gene TRBV5-1 combines with J gene TRBJ2-1, with TRBD2 identical over 8 bases. This CDR3 is 16 amino acids long. Germline CDR1 is SGHRS and CDR2 is YFSETQ. V trimming: 0 bases; J trimming: 7 bases; junction bases outside the gene matches: 9.

This clone was picked up many times. The chain has TRBV29-1 and TRBJ2-3; TRBD1 agrees at 7 bases. The CDR3 length is 13 residues. J gave up 7 bases and V 5 bases, and 9 bases lay outside the gene matches. Germline CDR1 and CDR2: SQVTM and ANQGSEA. CDR3 residues: CSVPGQSVNTQYF. The DNA for the CDR3 is TGCAGCGTTCCGGGACAGTCGGTGAATACGCAGTATTTT.

Many counts were recorded for this clone. This chain uses TRBV6-1 with TRBJ2-1; unclear D gene. V lost 6 bases to trimming and J lost 10 bases, with 22 bases between them. The CDR3 spans 15 residues. Germline lookup yields CDR1 MNHNS and CDR2 SASEGT. The CDR3 DNA follows: TGTGCCAGCAGCATCGAGTTCCGAACGGCCGGGGAGCAGTTCTTC. It specifies CASSIEFRTAGEQFF.

There are many counts of this clone. It may be a read error: a sequence one base away is much more abundant. This chain joins TRBV19 and TRBJ1-6; D is unresolved. The CDR3 length is 15 residues. Germline assignment: CDR1 LNHDA and CDR2 SQIVND (reference sequence). Between the trimmed V and J ends, which lost 5 bases and 14 bases, there was a span of 22 bases. The CDR3, as DNA: TGTGCCAGTAGTCACCCCGGGAGGCCCTCTCGTTCCCTCCACTTT. It encodes CASSHPGRPSRSLHF.

This clone has at least ten counts. The chain recombines TRBV27 with TRBJ1-2; TRBD1 might be the D (5 bases). Germline CDR1 and CDR2: MNHEY and SMNVEV (reference sequence). The ends were cut back, 6 bases at V and 4 bases at J, with 15 bases in the middle. This CDR3 has 14 residues. The chain's CDR3 is CASSDTGPSYGYTF. CDR3 DNA: TGTGCCAGCAGCGACACGGGACCGAGCTATGGCTACACCTTC.

This clone was detected many times. J is TRBJ1-2 and V is TRBV29-1; 9 bases map to TRBD1. The CDR3 totals 16 residues. V trimming: 7 bases; J trimming: 3 bases; junction bases outside the gene matches: 15. Germline V gene sequence: CDR1 SQVTM, CDR2 ANQGSEA. Here the CDR3 reads CSAYRGLAINDYGYTF. For the CDR3, the DNA is TGCAGCGCCTACAGGGGGCTAGCAATTAACGACTATGGCTACACCTTC.

This rearrangement joins TRBV27 to TRBJ1-2; D not resolved. This CDR3 is 13 amino acids long. Per the germline V gene, CDR1 is MNHEY and CDR2 is SMNVEV (reference sequence). V was clipped by 8 bases and J by 0 bases, with 10 bases between them. The CDR3 loop is CASAPHPNYGYTF. The CDR3 region has the DNA TGTGCCAGCGCCCCCCACCCTAACTATGGCTACACCTTC.

This chain uses TRBV25-1 with TRBJ1-1; D is undetermined. The germline V and J ends were trimmed by 2 bases and 5 bases, with 9 bases remaining between them. This CDR3 has 13 amino acids. Germline CDR1 is MGHDK and CDR2 is SYGVNS. The CDR3 DNA reads TGTGCCAGCAGTGAACAGACACTGACTGAAGCTTTCTTT. Translating gives CASSEQTLTEAFF. Looking up the rest from reference TRBV25-1 and TRBJ1-1 gives the full variable domain: EADIYQTPRYLVIGTGKKITLECSQTMGHDKMYWYQQDPGMELHLIHYSYGVNSTEKGDLSSESTVSRIRTEHFPLTLESARPSHTSQYLCASSEQTLTEAFFGQGTRLTVV.

This clone turned up a few times. The chain recombines TRBV29-1 with TRBJ1-1, with a possible D match to TRBD1 (6 bases). V lost 5 bases to trimming and J lost 10 bases, with 26 bases between them. This CDR3 has 15 residues. The germline gives CDR1 SQVTM, CDR2 ANQGSEA. The CDR3 region has the DNA TGCAGCGTTAAGTGGGACCGGGACATAAGAGCAGGAGCTTTCTTT. Its protein is CSVKWDRDIRAGAFF.

This clone was detected ten times or more. This chain uses TRBV5-5 with TRBJ2-7, with 9 nucleotides matching TRBD1. The junction had 10 bases not matched to a gene; V was cut back by 4 bases and J by 5 bases. Looked up from germline, CDR1 is SGHKS and CDR2 is YYEKEE (reference sequence). This CDR3 is built from 15 residues. DNA for the CDR3: TGTGCCAGCAGCCACCGGGACAGGGTGTACGACGAGCAGTACTTC. Amino acids: CASSHRDRVYDEQYF.

This clone came up a few times. This sequence may be a read error, since a much larger clone differs from it by one base. The V call is TRBV28, the J call TRBJ2-7, with a possible D match to TRBD1 (6 bases). This CDR3 is 13 amino acids long. V was pared by 5 bases and J by 7 bases, with 15 bases between. CDR1 and CDR2 (germline): MDHEN, SYDVKM. CDR3 sequence reads: CASSRRYREEQYF. As DNA, the CDR3 is TGTGCCAGCAGTCGCCGGTACAGGGAGGAGCAGTACTTC. The complete variable domain, with remaining parts taken from reference TRBV28 and TRBJ2-7, reads DVKVTQSSRYLVKRTGEKVFLECVQDMDHENMFWYRQDPGLGLRLIYFSYDVKMKEKGDIPEGYSVSREKKERFSLILESASTNQTSMYLCASSRRYREEQYFGPGTRLTVT.

This clone was counted at least ten times. The J gene is TRBJ2-2, the V gene TRBV7-3; TRBD1 aligns across 7 bases. This CDR3 is built from 17 residues. CDR1 is SGHTA, CDR2 FQGTGA, per germline. J lost 0 bases, V lost 2 bases, and 6 bases had no gene match. CDR3 sequence (DNA): TGTGCCAGCAGCTTATTTGGGCAGGGGGCGAACACCGGGGAGCTGTTTTTT. Its protein is CASSLFGQGANTGELFF.

This clone was counted only a few times. CDR3 sequence reads: CASSEGTAKNIQYF. CDR3 in DNA: TGTGCCAGCAGTGAAGGGACAGCCAAAAACATTCAGTACTTC. The V and J genes are TRBV6-1 and TRBJ2-4; D remains ambiguous. Germline loops: CDR1 MNHNS, CDR2 SASEGT. Trimming removed 1 base at V and 0 bases at J, with 4 bases between. This CDR3 is 14 amino acids long.

In this sample, this clone turned up once. The chain couples TRBV20-1 to TRBJ1-1; D is unclear. Germline CDR1 reads DFQATT; CDR2 reads SNEGSKA (reference sequence). V lost 6 bases, J lost 5 bases, and 25 bases lay in between. CDR3 size: 16 residues. CDR3 in amino acids: CSATRVARLHGTEAFF. CDR3 nucleotides: TGCAGTGCCACTAGAGTGGCAAGACTACATGGTACTGAAGCTTTCTTT.

In its sample, this clone was seen many times. This rearrangement joins TRBV6-4 to TRBJ2-1; no definite D call. V shed 5 bases and J shed 4 bases, with 9 bases lying between them. Germline CDR1 reads MRHNA; CDR2 reads SNTAGT. This CDR3 has 13 amino acids. As DNA, the CDR3 is TGTGCCAGCAGTCCGGACGGATACAATGAGCAGTTCTTC. The encoded protein is CASSPDGYNEQFF.

This clone has ten or more counts. The gene calls are TRBV2 and TRBJ1-2; 9 bases align to TRBD1. From germline, CDR1 is SNHLY and CDR2 FYNNEI. V dropped 6 bases and J dropped 6; count of bases not matched to a gene: 5. The CDR3 extends over 13 amino acids. The CDR3 loop reads CASRVDRGDGYTF. CDR3 nucleotide sequence: TGTGCCAGCAGAGTGGACAGGGGCGATGGCTACACCTTC.

This clone was found many times. The gene calls are TRBV11-1 and TRBJ2-2; 7 bases map to TRBD1. The CDR3 loop spans 18 amino acids. The V gene end was trimmed by 4 bases and the J gene end by 3 bases; junction bases not matched to a gene: 14. CDR1 is SGHAT and CDR2 is FQDESV in the germline V gene (reference sequence). The chain's CDR3 is CASSSLTNTGTDTGELFF. The CDR3 nucleotides read TGTGCCAGCAGCTCCCTTACGAATACCGGGACAGACACCGGGGAGCTGTTTTTT.

This clone was seen at least ten times. Within the sample, other DNA sequences also encode this same CDR3. The chain uses TRBV27 and TRBJ2-1; D unresolved. Trimming cost V 2 bases and J 7 bases, with 3 bases left between them. Germline V gene sequence: CDR1 MNHEY, CDR2 SMNVEV (reference sequence). The CDR3 consists of 11 residues. CDR3 protein: CASSLRNEQFF. In DNA form, the CDR3 reads TGTGCCAGCAGTTTACGGAATGAGCAGTTCTTC.

This clone came up a few times. The rearrangement uses TRBV28 and TRBJ2-7; tentatively, D is TRBD1 or TRBD2 (5 bases each). This CDR3 region has 13 residues. Deletions cut 5 bases from V and 5 bases from J, with 13 bases between. Per germline, CDR1 MDHEN and CDR2 SYDVKM. CDR3 amino acids: CASSPTGGHEQYF. In DNA form, the CDR3 reads TGTGCCAGCAGTCCCACAGGAGGTCACGAGCAGTACTTC.

This clone appeared many times. This chain uses TRBV28 with TRBJ2-2; D is perhaps TRBD2 (5 bases). The CDR3 is made up of 14 amino acids. Germline V lookup: CDR1 MDHEN, CDR2 SYDVKM. V lost 3 bases and J 4 bases, leaving 9 bases between the germline ends. The CDR3 here is CASSLTILTGELFF. CDR3 DNA sequence: TGTGCCAGCAGTTTGACTATCCTCACCGGGGAGCTGTTTTTT.